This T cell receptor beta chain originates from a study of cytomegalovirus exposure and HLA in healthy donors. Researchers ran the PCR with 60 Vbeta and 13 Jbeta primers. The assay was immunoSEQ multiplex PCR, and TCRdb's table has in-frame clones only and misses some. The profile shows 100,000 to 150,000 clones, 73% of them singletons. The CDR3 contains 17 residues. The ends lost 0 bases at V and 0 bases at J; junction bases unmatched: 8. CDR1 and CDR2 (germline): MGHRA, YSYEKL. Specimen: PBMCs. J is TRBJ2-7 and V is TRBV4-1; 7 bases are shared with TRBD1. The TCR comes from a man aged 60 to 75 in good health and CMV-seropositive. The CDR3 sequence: CASSQEPPGQSSYEQYF. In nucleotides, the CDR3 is TGCGCCAGCAGCCAAGAACCACCGGGACAGAGCTCCTACGAGCAGTACTTC.